This entry features one TCR beta chain sequence. The data originate from a study of blood T cell repertoires in COVID-19. Study-level information: PBMCs, B-cell-depleted T cells, or T cells were the source of the cDNA or gDNA that made up the material.

Germline CDR1 SNHLY, CDR2 FYNNEI. This CDR3 has 15 amino acids. Germline trimming cut 4 bases from V and 5 bases from J; bases unmatched to any gene: 9. Generated by immunoSEQ multiplex PCR, the TCRdb table keeps only in-frame clones and is missing some. The sample contains approximately 250,000 clones, around 90% of which appear only once. This receptor was identified in a woman in her 30s with acute COVID-19. Specimen: PBMCs or T cells enriched from blood (not recorded which). The chain recombines TRBV2 with TRBJ2-3; 7 nucleotides line up with TRBD1. CDR3 in amino acids: CASSASGSGGDTQYF. The DNA for the CDR3 is TGTGCCAGCAGTGCGTCGGGATCAGGGGGAGATACGCAGTATTTT.